This T cell receptor (beta chain) was recorded in a study of blood T cell repertoires in COVID-19 (dated by TCRdb to the early 2020s). Concerning the study at large: Samples covering the acute and convalescent phases of COVID-19 were provided by collaborators in the United States, Italy and Spain. Where available, HLA class I and class II types were obtained from metadata supplied by the sample provider rather than from assay-based typing. A freely available public database, intended as a resource for researchers studying the immune response to SARS-CoV-2, is where the repertoires were released. Deeply sampled blood TCRbeta repertoires from subjects exposed to, actively infected with, or recovered from COVID-19 were included in the dataset. Samples were obtained from the ongoing ImmuneRACE study (first 160 participants) and from about 1,300 subjects provided by 6 global collaborators. The sample metadata nearly always contained a de-identified subject ID, COVID-19 status, age in years and sex. The material from the prospective study consisted of cDNA or gDNA derived from T cells, B-cell-depleted T cells, or PBMCs. Overall results and qualifications from the work: Clinical and demographic metadata were provided uncurated, with the amount varying by source and participant.

In the case of this clone: No cognate antigen has been identified for it. Per-base quality was not reported, and no clone a single base away is much larger than it.

Collaborating institutions collected whole blood in K2EDTA tubes following their own protocols. For TCRbeta analysis, collaborators shipped samples as frozen whole blood, isolated PBMCs, or DNA extracted from either of those sample types. The cysteine opens and the phenylalanine closes a CDR3 of 16 amino acids. Only the CDR3 DNA stays, 48 bases, in frame from base 1. CDR1 and CDR2 (SQVTM, ANQGSEA) derive from the germline V gene. V is reduced by 0 bases and J by 3 bases, leaving a spacing of 15 bases between them. TCRbeta CDR3 regions were amplified from genomic DNA using the immunoSEQ Assay, a bias-controlled multiplex PCR. The source study handled its data this way. Nucleated cell counts per sample were estimated from amplification of reference gene primers within the assay. To quantify the absolute abundance of each unique TCRbeta CDR3 rearrangement, sequence reads were collapsed and filtered. Productive Simpson clonality was computed per sample as the square root of Simpson's diversity index over productive rearrangements. TCRdb stores this immuneACCESS table with in-frame sequences only. Part of the clones is absent; in the studies checked, under half of the shortfall reflects unresolved V genes, and no reason is known for the rest. D and trimming were read from the DNA, whereas the V and J calls and clone size are those reported in that table. This sample gives over 65,000 clones in total; around four fifths of them show up just once. The biggest ten clones account for under 20% of the sample.

The receptor chain draws on TRBV29-1 and TRBJ2-1; the D gene is possibly TRBD2, with 6 bases matching. The TCR was taken from a man older than 75 with active or convalescent COVID-19. Sequenced: peripheral blood. In nucleotide form, the sequence is TGCAGCGTTGAAGAAGGCGGAGGGATTCGCTACAATGAGCAGTTCTTC. This yields the protein CSVEEGGGIRYNEQFF.